This TCR beta chain was retrieved from a study of CD8+CD57+ T cells in acquired aplastic anemia. Sequencing was done on patients that had shown CD8+CD57+ cell expansion by flow cytometry. Severe acquired aplastic anemia affected all patients. Unmatched junction bases numbered 6, after V lost 2 bases and J lost 5 bases. This CDR3 is 15 amino acids long. The germline gives CDR1 DFQATT, CDR2 SNEGSKA (reference sequence). Genomic DNA served as template for TCR beta VDJ and CDR3 profiling. TCRdb itself ran the reads through MiXCR, one entry per CDR3 protein. The data show under 200,000 distinct CDR3 sequences, more than 40% seen once.

Sequencing was done on a sample of sorted CD4+, CD8+, or CD8+CD57+ T cells (not recorded which) from PBMCs. This chain connects TRBV20-1 to TRBJ2-1, with TRBD2 matching over 10 bases. This sequence originates from a human donor with aplastic anemia. CDR3 amino acids: CSARSSSGGDNEQFF. The CDR3 coding sequence is TGCAGTGCTAGAAGTTCAAGCGGGGGGGACAATGAGCAGTTCTTC.